A single sample is the source of the 13 T cell receptor beta chains below, sequenced in a study of monozygotic twins with inflammatory bowel disease. TCRdb reprocessed the 5' RACE reads, keeping one entry per CDR3 protein, no DNA. The sample data list approximately 400,000 distinct CDR3 sequences. Sequenced input: blood. The source of these receptors is a human donor with ulcerative colitis or Crohn's disease, or a healthy co-twin of an affected twin (not recorded which).

J is TRBJ2-1 and V is TRBV25-1; TCRdb indicates TRBD2, and absent DNA this call remains unverified. CDR1 and CDR2 (germline): MGHDK, SYGVNS. The CDR3 spans 20 residues. The chain's CDR3 is CASSEYGSGLAGASYNEQFF.

This chain uses TRBV11-2 with TRBJ2-2; TCRdb indicates TRBD2, and absent DNA this call remains unverified. The germline V gene has CDR1 SGHAT and CDR2 FQNNGV. This CDR3 is 16 amino acids long. CDR3 region: CASSQTSGGAAGELFF.

The chain carries TRBV6-1 and TRBJ2-1; no DNA is available, so the TRBD2 call from TCRdb remains unchecked. The CDR3 runs to 14 residues. Germline lookup yields CDR1 MNHNS and CDR2 SASEGT. The CDR3 reads CASSPLVLYDEQFF.

The chain carries TRBV5-4 and TRBJ2-1; the TCRdb D gene call, TRBD2, has no DNA to confirm it. This CDR3 region has 16 residues. Germline CDR1 and CDR2: SGHNT and YYREEE (reference sequence). The CDR3 is CASSLGAGGGQNEQFF.

The rearrangement uses TRBV6-5 and TRBJ2-2; TCRdb calls TRBD2, which cannot be checked without DNA. Germline CDR1 is MNHEY and CDR2 is SVGAGI. The CDR3 runs 16 residues. The CDR3 region is CASSTSGRAKGGELFF.

The chain has TRBV20-1 and TRBJ1-1. The CDR3 length is 13 residues. Germline V gene lookup returns CDR1 DFQATT and CDR2 SNEGSKA (reference sequence). The CDR3 spells CSARGGTTTEAFF.

This chain joins TRBV14 and TRBJ1-6. This CDR3 spans 16 amino acids. Germline V gene lookup returns CDR1 SGHDN and CDR2 FVKESK. CDR3 protein: CASSQGVPDRNSPLHF.

This chain links TRBV5-1 with TRBJ1-1; lacking DNA, the TRBD1 call made by TCRdb goes unchecked. This CDR3 is built from 15 residues. Germline V gives CDR1 SGHRS, CDR2 YFSETQ. The chain's CDR3 is CASSLGDRGGTEAFF.

This chain connects TRBV7-2 to TRBJ2-2. Germline CDR1 reads SGHTA; CDR2 reads FQGNSA. The CDR3 spans 13 residues. CDR3 sequence reads: CASSLGGGGELFF.

The rearrangement joins TRBV6-1 to TRBJ2-7. CDR1 is MNHNS and CDR2 is SASEGT in the germline V gene. The CDR3 consists of 14 residues. CDR3 residues: CASKGTHSSYEQYF.

The V gene is TRBV9, the J gene TRBJ2-3; the TCRdb call, TRBD2, lacks DNA for checking. The CDR3 has 11 residues. In germline, CDR1 is SGDLS, CDR2 YYNGEE. CDR3 in amino acids: CASRAGDTQYF.

This chain connects TRBV20-1 to TRBJ2-7. This CDR3 is built from 13 residues. CDR1 is DFQATT and CDR2 is SNEGSKA in the germline V gene (reference sequence). The CDR3 spells CSARDGRYYEQYF.

This chain links TRBV7-2 with TRBJ2-7; TCRdb's D gene call, TRBD1, goes unchecked for lack of DNA. The CDR3 is made up of 14 amino acids. Germline assignment: CDR1 SGHTA and CDR2 FQGNSA. CDR3 amino acids: CASSTGRVVDEQYF.